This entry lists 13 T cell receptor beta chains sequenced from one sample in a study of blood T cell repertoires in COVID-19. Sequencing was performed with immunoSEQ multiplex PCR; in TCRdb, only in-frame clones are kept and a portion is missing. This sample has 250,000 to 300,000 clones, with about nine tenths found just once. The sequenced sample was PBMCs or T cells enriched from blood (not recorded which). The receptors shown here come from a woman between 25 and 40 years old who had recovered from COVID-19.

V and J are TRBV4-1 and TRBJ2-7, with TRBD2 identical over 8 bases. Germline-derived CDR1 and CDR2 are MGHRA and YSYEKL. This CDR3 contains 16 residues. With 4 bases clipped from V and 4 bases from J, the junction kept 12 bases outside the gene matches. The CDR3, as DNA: TGCGCCAGCAGCCTTTTACTAGCGGCAAGCCAATACGAGCAGTACTTC. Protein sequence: CASSLLLAASQYEQYF.

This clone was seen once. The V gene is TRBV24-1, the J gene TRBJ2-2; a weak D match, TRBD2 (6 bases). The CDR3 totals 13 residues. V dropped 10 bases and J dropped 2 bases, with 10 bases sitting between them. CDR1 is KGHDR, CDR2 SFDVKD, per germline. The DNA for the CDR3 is TGTGCCACGGAGGGACCCAACACCGGGGAGCTGTTTTTT. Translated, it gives CATEGPNTGELFF.

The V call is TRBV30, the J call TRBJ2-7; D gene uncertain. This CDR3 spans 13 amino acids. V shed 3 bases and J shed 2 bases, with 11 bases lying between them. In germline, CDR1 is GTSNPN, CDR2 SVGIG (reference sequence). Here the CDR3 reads CAWSPRPTYEQYF. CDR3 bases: TGTGCCTGGAGCCCGCGGCCCACCTACGAGCAGTACTTC.

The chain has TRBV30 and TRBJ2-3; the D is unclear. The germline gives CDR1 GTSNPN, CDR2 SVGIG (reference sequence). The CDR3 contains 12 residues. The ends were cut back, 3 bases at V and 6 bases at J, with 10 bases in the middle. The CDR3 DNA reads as TGTGCCTGGAGGCAGGATGAGGATACGCAGTATTTT. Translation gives CAWRQDEDTQYF.

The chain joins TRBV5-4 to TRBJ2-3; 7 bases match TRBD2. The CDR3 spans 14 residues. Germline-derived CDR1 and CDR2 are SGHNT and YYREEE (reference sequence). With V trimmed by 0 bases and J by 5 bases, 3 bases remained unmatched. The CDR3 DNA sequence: TGTGCCAGCAGCTTGGGCGGGAGATTAGATACGCAGTATTTT. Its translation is CASSLGGRLDTQYF.

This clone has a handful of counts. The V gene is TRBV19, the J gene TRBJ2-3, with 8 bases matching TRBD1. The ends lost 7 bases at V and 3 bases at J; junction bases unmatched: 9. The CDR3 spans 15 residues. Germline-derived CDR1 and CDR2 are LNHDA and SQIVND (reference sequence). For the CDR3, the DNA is TGTGCCAGTAAAGACAGGGGATCGATTACAGATACGCAGTATTTT. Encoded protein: CASKDRGSITDTQYF.

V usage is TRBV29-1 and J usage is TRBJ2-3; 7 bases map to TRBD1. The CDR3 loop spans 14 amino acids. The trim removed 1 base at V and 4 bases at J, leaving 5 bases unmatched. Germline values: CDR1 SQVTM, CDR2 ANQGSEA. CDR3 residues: CSVEAPQGADTQYF. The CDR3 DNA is TGCAGCGTTGAAGCCCCGCAGGGGGCAGATACGCAGTATTTT.

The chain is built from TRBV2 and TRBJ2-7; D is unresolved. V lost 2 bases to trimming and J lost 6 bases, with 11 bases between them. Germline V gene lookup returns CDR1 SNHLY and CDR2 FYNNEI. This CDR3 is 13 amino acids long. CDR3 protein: CASSELPRTEQYF. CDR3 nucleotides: TGTGCCAGCAGTGAATTACCTAGAACCGAGCAGTACTTC.

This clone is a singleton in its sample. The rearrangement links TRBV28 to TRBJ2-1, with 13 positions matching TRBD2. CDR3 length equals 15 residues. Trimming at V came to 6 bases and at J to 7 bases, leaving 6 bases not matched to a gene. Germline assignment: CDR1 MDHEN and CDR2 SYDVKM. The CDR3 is CASSLLAGGQNEQFF. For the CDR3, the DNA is TGTGCCAGCAGCTTACTAGCGGGAGGGCAAAATGAGCAGTTCTTC.

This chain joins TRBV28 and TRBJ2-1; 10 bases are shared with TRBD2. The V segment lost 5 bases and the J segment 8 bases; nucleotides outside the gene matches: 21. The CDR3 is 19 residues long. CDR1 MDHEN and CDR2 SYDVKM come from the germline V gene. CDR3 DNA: TGTGCCAGCAGTCCCGCACATGGGGTCCTAGCGGGAGTTGGCTATGAGCAGTTCTTC. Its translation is CASSPAHGVLAGVGYEQFF.

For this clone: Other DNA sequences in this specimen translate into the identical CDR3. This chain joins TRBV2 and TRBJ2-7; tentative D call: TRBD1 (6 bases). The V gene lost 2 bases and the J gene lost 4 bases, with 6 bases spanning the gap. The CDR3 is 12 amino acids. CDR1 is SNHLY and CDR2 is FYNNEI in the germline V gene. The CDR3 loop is CASSEQGYEQYF. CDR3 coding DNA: TGTGCCAGCAGTGAACAGGGGTACGAGCAGTACTTC.

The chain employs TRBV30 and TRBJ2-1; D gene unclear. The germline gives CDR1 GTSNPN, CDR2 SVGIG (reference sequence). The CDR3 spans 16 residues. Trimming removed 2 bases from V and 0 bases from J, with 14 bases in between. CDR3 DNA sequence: TGTGCCTGGAGTATGATAGCTTCGAGCTCCTACAATGAGCAGTTCTTC. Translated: CAWSMIASSSYNEQFF.

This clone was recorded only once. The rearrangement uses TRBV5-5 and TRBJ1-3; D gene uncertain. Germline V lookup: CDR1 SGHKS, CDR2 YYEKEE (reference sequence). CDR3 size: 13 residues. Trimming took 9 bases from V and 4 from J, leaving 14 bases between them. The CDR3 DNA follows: TGTGCCACCACCGAGGTCCCAGGAAACACCATATATTTT. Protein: CATTEVPGNTIYF.